These 8 T cell receptor beta chains were sequenced from one sample in a study of T cells in Graves' hyperthyroidism and ophthalmopathy. From RNA transcripts, TCR beta CDR3 regions were amplified. HTBI primers drove first-round RT-PCR of the TCR CDR3. MiXCR was run by TCRdb on the multiplex PCR reads, yielding one entry per CDR3 protein. This table holds 390,000 or so distinct CDR3 sequences, about 15% found once. Sequencing was carried out using blood. All receptors come from a man aged 18 to 30 with Graves' ophthalmopathy.

CDR3 protein: CASSLSTLGGYGYTF. The DNA for the CDR3 is TGTGCCAGCAGTTTATCGACCCTTGGAGGCTATGGCTACACCTTC. This rearrangement joins TRBV27 to TRBJ1-2; D is unresolved. CDR1 is MNHEY and CDR2 is SMNVEV in the germline V gene (reference sequence). Trimming pared 0 bases from V and 4 bases from J, leaving 12 bases between. The CDR3 covers 15 residues.

A few counts support this clonotype. This chain connects TRBV29-1 to TRBJ1-1; 9 bases are shared with TRBD1. With 3 bases clipped from V and 6 bases from J, the junction kept 11 bases outside the gene matches. CDR1 is SQVTM, CDR2 ANQGSEA, per germline. The CDR3 spans 15 residues. CDR3 coding DNA: TGCAGCGTTGATTCGGGACAGGGTTGGGGGGCTGAAGCTTTCTTT. Encoded protein: CSVDSGQGWGAEAFF.

This clonotype was seen a handful of times. The rearrangement links TRBV11-2 to TRBJ2-5; D is unclear. The CDR3 length is 15 residues. Trimming removed 3 bases from V and 4 bases from J, with 15 bases in between. Germline V gene lookup returns CDR1 SGHAT and CDR2 FQNNGV. The CDR3 sequence is CASSFGPSLGETQYF. CDR3 nucleotides: TGTGCCAGCAGCTTCGGGCCCAGCCTCGGAGAGACCCAGTACTTC.

Ten or more counts support this clonotype. The V and J genes are TRBV3-1 and TRBJ1-1; 12 bases agree with TRBD1. The CDR3 is made up of 14 amino acids. Germline V CDR1 and CDR2: LGHDT, YNNKEL (reference sequence). The J segment lost 11 bases and the V segment lost 0 bases, leaving 4 bases of the junction unmatched. The CDR3, as DNA: TGTGCCAGCAGCCAAGAGGGACAGGGGGCCAGGGCTTTCTTT. Encoded protein: CASSQEGQGARAFF.

This clonotype was seen at least ten times. The genes are TRBV5-1 and TRBJ2-1, with 10 bases lining up with TRBD2. Germline lookup yields CDR1 SGHRS and CDR2 YFSETQ. Unmatched junction bases numbered 4, after V lost 0 bases and J lost 4 bases. CDR3 length equals 16 residues. In nucleotides, the CDR3 is TGCGCCAGCAGCTTGGTTGGTAGCGGGGGGTACAATGAGCAGTTCTTC. Protein product: CASSLVGSGGYNEQFF.

This clonotype was picked up many times. This chain connects TRBV5-1 to TRBJ1-4; D call uncertain. The germline CDR1 and CDR2 sequences are SGHRS and YFSETQ. V gave up 0 bases and J gave up 4 bases, with 4 bases separating them. The CDR3 is 13 amino acids. The chain's CDR3 is CASSLGLNEKLFF. The DNA of the CDR3 is TGCGCCAGCAGCTTGGGACTTAATGAAAAACTGTTTTTT.

This clonotype has only a few counts. The V and J genes are TRBV4-1 and TRBJ2-5, with D uncertain. This CDR3 has 17 residues. CDR1 MGHRA and CDR2 YSYEKL come from the germline V gene. With 1 base removed from V and 1 base from J, the gap between germline ends came to 16 bases. The CDR3 sequence is CASSQGARRTSQETQYF. DNA of the CDR3: TGCGCCAGCAGCCAAGGGGCTAGGCGGACCTCCCAAGAGACCCAGTACTTC.

This clonotype was seen repeatedly, ten times or more. The chain links TRBV20-1 to TRBJ2-3; 9 bases align to TRBD2. Per germline, CDR1 DFQATT and CDR2 SNEGSKA (reference sequence). There are 15 residues in the CDR3. The V gene end was trimmed by 4 bases and the J gene end by 2 bases; junction bases not matched to a gene: 7. Here the CDR3 reads CSATLAGGSTDTQYF. The DNA for the CDR3 is TGCAGTGCTACTCTGGCGGGGGGGTCCACAGATACGCAGTATTTT.